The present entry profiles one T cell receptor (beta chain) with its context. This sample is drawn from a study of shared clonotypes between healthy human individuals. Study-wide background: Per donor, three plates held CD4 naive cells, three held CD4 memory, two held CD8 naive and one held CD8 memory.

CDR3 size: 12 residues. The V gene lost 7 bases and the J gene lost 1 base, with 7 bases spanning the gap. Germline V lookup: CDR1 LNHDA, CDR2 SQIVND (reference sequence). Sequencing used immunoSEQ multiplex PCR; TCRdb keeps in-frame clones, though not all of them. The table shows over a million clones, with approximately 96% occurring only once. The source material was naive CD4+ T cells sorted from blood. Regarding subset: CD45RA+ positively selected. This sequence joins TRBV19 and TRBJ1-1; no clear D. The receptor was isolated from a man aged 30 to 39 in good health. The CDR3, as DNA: TGTGCCAGTACTGACCGGAACACTGAAGCTTTCTTT. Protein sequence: CASTDRNTEAFF. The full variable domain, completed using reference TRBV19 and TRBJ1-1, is DGGITQSPKYLFRKEGQNVTLSCEQNLNHDAMYWYRQDPGQGLRLIYYSQIVNDFQKGDIAEGYSVSREKKESFPLTVTSAQKNPTAFYLCASTDRNTEAFFGQGTRLTVV.